Sequencing of this T cell receptor beta chain was carried out in a study of T cells after posttransplantation cyclophosphamide (dated by TCRdb to the mid-2010s). Concerning the study at large: The study tracked T cell repertoire reconstitution by TRB sequencing after myeloablative bone marrow transplantation using posttransplantation cyclophosphamide as GVHD prophylaxis. Antigen receptor sequencing covered samples from 30 to 40 PTCy-treated patients and 16 of their related bone marrow donors. Blood from all 35 or so PTCy patients with 1-year posttransplant specimens was subjected to TRB sequencing. Up to roughly 3 additional blood samples from 2 to 5.2 years after transplant were also TRB-sequenced in 3 patients, as was pretransplant blood from several patients. Because TRA and TRB clonality were tightly correlated in nine or ten samples, subsequent TCR analyses were focused on TRB only. Public TRB sequences were compared against a database of over 3,000 sequences linked to responses to pathogens, tumor antigens, self-antigens and alloantigens. Results the study describes overall, beyond this receptor: Across the 45 or so patients, TRB clonality was highly associated with recipient CMV seropositivity and CMV reactivation, and diversity with PTCy was similar to that in the CNI/methotrexate controls. The TRB repertoires of T cells infiltrating skin or GI tract showed only limited overlap with the TRB repertoires of T cells in blood. At 1-2 months, donor-recipient similarity was low but rose over the first year, and the later blood repertoires were often dominated by donor CD8+ memory clones.

Genomic DNA was used for TRB sequencing, which was performed with the immunoSEQ assay at survey resolution or with the hsTCRB kit. The paper's processing steps were these. The immunoSEQ software handled the initial read processing, while the LymphoSeq R package was used for the repertoire analyses. Clonality was computed as 1 minus normalized Shannon entropy; Gini coefficient was also calculated for each TRB dataset. To infer phenotypes in unsorted samples, TRB sequences from sorted subsets of the recipient or donor were mapped onto unsorted samples from the same recipient. TCRdb holds this immuneACCESS table with in-frame rearrangements only. Some clones are missing; in checked studies, unresolved V genes explain under half, and the rest has no known cause. Clone size and the V and J calls come from that table; the DNA yielded D and trimming. The sample table records tens of thousands of clones; 65% to 90% of these occur just once. Jointly, the top ten make up more than 2% of the sample.

The control cohort consisted of under 13 patients who had myeloablative marrow transplants with methotrexate plus a calcineurin inhibitor and who were sampled 1 year after transplant. Peripheral blood and bone marrow mononuclear cells were isolated by Ficoll-Hypaque density centrifugation and cryopreserved. The CDR3 starts with the cysteine, ends with the phenylalanine, and has 15 residues. Only the CDR3 region is kept as DNA, spanning 45 bases read in frame from base 1. From V the trimming removes 4 bases and from J it removes 4 bases, while the gene matches leave 4 bases of the junction unaccounted for. According to the germline V gene, CDR1 reads ENHRY and CDR2 reads SYGVKD. Regarding this clone: Its cognate antigen has yet to be identified. Base qualities are not provided; no much larger clone lies one nucleotide away.

Rearrangement joined TRBV10-3 to TRBJ2-1, with 10 bases in between that match TRBD2. The sequence derives from a female patient in her thirties or forties who received an allogeneic stem cell transplant from an unrelated donor, was CMV-positive, and had acute and chronic GVHD. Post transplant, some T cells may arise from the graft donor. Sequenced material: PBMCs, taken around 53 weeks after allogeneic stem cell transplant with calcineurin inhibitor and methotrexate. CDR3 sequence: CAISGGLAVYNEQFF. The nucleotides read TGTGCCATCAGTGGCGGACTAGCGGTTTACAATGAGCAGTTCTTC.